The 30 T cell receptor beta chains below were found in one sample sequenced in a study of cytotoxic CD8 clonotypes in ibrutinib-treated CLL. The assay was immunoSEQ multiplex PCR, and TCRdb's table has in-frame clones only and misses some. There are 160,000 or so clones in the sample; approximately 80% occur only once, and about 4.5% lies in the top ten. This specimen consisted of PBMCs, obtained after 24 months of ibrutinib treatment. These receptors all come from a human donor with chronic lymphocytic leukemia.

This clone was detected once. The chain combines TRBV7-9 with TRBJ2-2; maybe TRBD2 (6 bases). CDR3 length: 15 amino acids. The germline V gene encodes CDR1 SEHNR and CDR2 FQNEAQ (reference sequence). Trimming took 6 bases from V and 2 from J, leaving 13 bases between them. The CDR3 region has the DNA TGTGCCAGCAGGAGAGGGCGGGGCAACACCGGGGAGCTGTTTTTT. Encoded protein: CASRRGRGNTGELFF.

CDR3 amino acids: CASSLDPAGGPYTQYF. Written as DNA, the CDR3 is TGTGCCAGCAGCTTAGACCCCGCGGGAGGGCCATATACGCAGTATTTT. The chain combines TRBV7-9 with TRBJ2-3; TRBD2 matches at 9 bases. CDR3 length equals 16 residues. V shed 1 base and J 7 bases; nucleotides not matched to a gene: 9. Germline V gene sequence: CDR1 SEHNR, CDR2 FQNEAQ (reference sequence).

V is TRBV6-5 and J is TRBJ1-2; D gene unclear. Between the trimmed V and J ends, which lost 6 bases and 1 base, there was a span of 3 bases. The CDR3 covers 11 residues. CDR1 is MNHEY and CDR2 is SVGAGI in the germline V gene. The CDR3 bases are TGTGCCAGCAGAGTTAACTATGGCTACACCTTC. This encodes CASRVNYGYTF.

J is TRBJ1-1 and V is TRBV4-1; no reliable D call. There are 15 residues in the CDR3. CDR1 and CDR2 (germline): MGHRA, YSYEKL. With 2 bases removed from V and 0 bases from J, the gap between germline ends came to 10 bases. The CDR3 DNA is TGCGCCAGCAGCCAATTGTACGGGATGAACACTGAAGCTTTCTTT. Protein sequence: CASSQLYGMNTEAFF.

The chain recombines TRBV7-8 with TRBJ1-2, with 8 bases that match TRBD1. Germline loops: CDR1 SGHVS, CDR2 FQNEAQ. The CDR3 covers 15 residues. The V segment lost 3 bases and the J segment 1 base; nucleotides outside the gene matches: 4. The CDR3 spells CASSFQGAINYGYTF. The CDR3 DNA sequence: TGTGCCAGCAGCTTTCAGGGGGCGATTAACTATGGCTACACCTTC. Full variable domain (remainder filled in from reference TRBV7-8 and TRBJ1-2): GAGVSQSPRYKVAKRGQDVALRCDPISGHVSLFWYQQALGQGPEFLTYFQNEAQLDKSGLPSDRFFAERPEGSVSTLKIQRTQQEDSAVYLCASSFQGAINYGYTFGSGTRLTVV.

The gene calls are TRBV6-5 and TRBJ1-5, with 7 positions matching TRBD1. The CDR3 runs 15 residues. Looked up from germline, CDR1 is MNHEY and CDR2 is SVGAGI. V gave up 5 bases and J gave up 1 base; unmatched junction bases: 5. CDR3 coding DNA: TGTGCCAGCAGTCAGCGACAGGGCAGCAATCAGCCCCAGCATTTT. This encodes CASSQRQGSNQPQHF.

The CDR3 region has the DNA TGTGCCAGCAGCTTATTTTTCGGAGCTAGCACAGATACGCAGTATTTT. Its translation: CASSLFFGASTDTQYF. The chain recombines TRBV7-9 with TRBJ2-3; D unclear. CDR1 SEHNR and CDR2 FQNEAQ come from the germline V gene (reference sequence). The CDR3 totals 16 residues. V lost 2 bases to trimming and J lost 0 bases, with 12 bases between them.

This clone was observed a handful of times. The junction shows a germline mismatch at one end, possibly a read error. The V gene is TRBV7-9, the J gene TRBJ1-1; 10 bases are a match to TRBD1. From germline, CDR1 is SEHNR and CDR2 FQNEAQ (reference sequence). The CDR3 runs to 14 residues. CDR3 DNA sequence: TGTGCCACCCCGGGACAGGGGTTGAAAACTGAAGCTTTCTTT. This encodes CATPGQGLKTEAFF.

This clone appeared a few times. The chain joins TRBV14 to TRBJ1-2; D ambiguous. The CDR3 spans 15 residues. V dropped 4 bases and J dropped 8 bases, with 20 bases sitting between them. The germline V gene has CDR1 SGHDN and CDR2 FVKESK. CDR3 nucleotides: TGTGCCAGCAGCCCCTGGCTCACAATAACTATGGGCTACACCTTC. Its protein product is CASSPWLTITMGYTF.

The chain employs TRBV7-2 and TRBJ2-7; 9 nucleotides line up with TRBD2. Germline loops: CDR1 SGHTA, CDR2 FQGNSA. V was clipped by 5 bases and J by 0 bases; unmatched bases: 8. There are 16 residues in the CDR3. The CDR3 bases are TGTGCCAGCAGCCCCCGGGTAGCGGGAGCCTCCTACGAGCAGTACTTC. It is translated as CASSPRVAGASYEQYF.

Only a few counts were recorded for this clone. CDR3 bases: TGCGCCAGCAGCCCGCACAGGGAGAATTCACCCCTCCACTTT. It translates to CASSPHRENSPLHF. V is TRBV5-1 and J is TRBJ1-6; D possibly corresponds to TRBD1 (6 bases). Trimming took 4 bases from V and 7 from J, leaving 12 bases between them. The CDR3 spans 14 residues. The germline gives CDR1 SGHRS, CDR2 YFSETQ.

This clone turned up a few times. The chain recombines TRBV7-2 with TRBJ1-5; D call uncertain. Looked up from germline, CDR1 is SGHTA and CDR2 is FQGNSA. Trimming removed 0 bases from V and 7 bases from J, with 13 bases in between. This CDR3 is built from 15 residues. The CDR3 DNA reads as TGTGCCAGCAGCTTAGCAGGCAGGATGAACCAGCCCCAGCATTTT. Its translation is CASSLAGRMNQPQHF.

This chain uses TRBV2 with TRBJ1-5; 8 bases map to TRBD1. This CDR3 has 17 amino acids. The V segment lost 0 bases and the J segment 5 bases; nucleotides outside the gene matches: 9. Germline CDR1 is SNHLY and CDR2 is FYNNEI. The CDR3 here is CASSEARGTGADQPQHF. The DNA for the CDR3 is TGTGCCAGCAGTGAAGCTCGAGGGACAGGAGCAGATCAGCCCCAGCATTTT. Drawing the rest from reference TRBV2 and TRBJ1-5, the complete variable domain is EPEVTQTPSHQVTQMGQEVILRCVPISNHLYFYWYRQILGQKVEFLVSFYNNEISEKSEIFDDQFSVERPDGSNFTLKIRSTKLEDSAMYFCASSEARGTGADQPQHFGDGTRLSIL.

The V call is TRBV2, the J call TRBJ1-2; possible D gene TRBD1, 6 bases. In germline, CDR1 is SNHLY, CDR2 FYNNEI. CDR3 size: 12 residues. Deletions cut 5 bases from V and 4 bases from J, with 8 bases between. The CDR3 loop is CASSLDSYGYTF. CDR3 sequence (DNA): TGTGCCAGCAGTCTGGACAGCTATGGCTACACCTTC.

This CDR3 is CSVTPGTGRLTQYF. The CDR3 nucleotides read TGCAGCGTGACCCCCGGGACAGGCCGACTGACCCAGTACTTC. V and J are TRBV29-1 and TRBJ2-5; TRBD1 agrees at 8 bases. CDR3 length: 14 residues. CDR1 SQVTM and CDR2 ANQGSEA come from the germline V gene. V trimming: 6 bases; J trimming: 7 bases; junction bases outside the gene matches: 13.

This sequence joins TRBV29-1 and TRBJ2-3; TRBD1 might be the D (6 bases). The V end was cut by 7 bases, the J end by 0 bases, with 14 bases between. Germline V gene lookup returns CDR1 SQVTM and CDR2 ANQGSEA. The CDR3 loop spans 14 amino acids. CDR3 sequence: CSGLQGASTDTQYF. The DNA for the CDR3 is TGCAGCGGCCTACAGGGAGCTAGCACAGATACGCAGTATTTT.

CDR3 protein: CASSPQNNPGSYGYTF. CDR3 in DNA: TGTGCCAGCAGCCCCCAGAACAACCCGGGGAGCTATGGCTACACCTTC. This chain joins TRBV7-3 and TRBJ1-2; D call uncertain. The germline V gene encodes CDR1 SGHTA and CDR2 FQGTGA. The CDR3 is 16 residues long. Trimming took 5 bases from V and 4 from J, leaving 20 bases between them.

V and J are TRBV29-1 and TRBJ1-1; 7 bases are a match to TRBD1. The CDR3 is made up of 13 amino acids. The germline gives CDR1 SQVTM, CDR2 ANQGSEA. V shed 7 bases and J 2 bases; nucleotides not matched to a gene: 7. The CDR3 DNA is TGCAGCGATCTTACAGGGGCTAACACTGAAGCTTTCTTT. Its protein product is CSDLTGANTEAFF. The full variable domain, completed using reference TRBV29-1 and TRBJ1-1, is SAVISQKPSRDICQRGTSLTIQCQVDSQVTMMFWYRQQPGQSLTLIATANQGSEATYESGFVIDKFPISRPNLTFSTLTVSNMSPEDSSIYLCSDLTGANTEAFFGQGTRLTVV.

The chain has TRBV11-2 and TRBJ1-4; D unclear. The CDR3 runs 15 residues. The germline gives CDR1 SGHAT, CDR2 FQNNGV. V was clipped by 5 bases and J by 5 bases, with 15 bases between them. The CDR3 loop is CASSLAAGSNEKLFF. As DNA, the CDR3 is TGTGCCAGCAGCCTCGCCGCGGGGTCGAATGAAAAACTGTTTTTT.

The V and J genes are TRBV19 and TRBJ2-1, with 12 bases matching TRBD2. The CDR3 sequence is 15 residues long. The germline CDR1 and CDR2 sequences are LNHDA and SQIVND (reference sequence). V shed 3 bases and J 10 bases; nucleotides not matched to a gene: 7. CDR3 in DNA: TGTGCCAGTAGTATTTCGGGAACTAGCGGGAGGGAGCAGTTCTTC. Amino acid sequence: CASSISGTSGREQFF.

The chain carries TRBV18 and TRBJ1-3; D might be TRBD1 (5 bases). The germline gives CDR1 KGHSH, CDR2 LQKENI. The V gene lost 3 bases and the J gene lost 2 bases, with 11 bases spanning the gap. CDR3 size: 15 residues. CDR3 residues: CASSPIDRAGNTIYF. CDR3 DNA sequence: TGTGCCAGCTCACCTATAGACAGAGCTGGAAACACCATATATTTT.

The chain combines TRBV29-1 with TRBJ2-7, with 9 nucleotides matching TRBD1. Trimming removed 7 bases from V and 1 base from J; junction bases left unmatched: 8. From germline, CDR1 is SQVTM and CDR2 ANQGSEA. The CDR3 totals 14 residues. The DNA of the CDR3 is TGCAGCGCTGGGTCGGGGACAGGGTCCTACGAGCAGTACTTC. Translated, it gives CSAGSGTGSYEQYF.

The rearrangement uses TRBV6-6 and TRBJ2-3, with a possible D match to TRBD2 (6 bases). The CDR3 has 15 residues. Germline CDR1 reads MNHNY; CDR2 reads SVGAGI (reference sequence). Trimming left V 9 bases short and J 1 base short, with 17 bases between. The CDR3 region has the DNA TGTGCCAGTCGACTCGGGGGTGCCGGCACAGATACGCAGTATTTT. Amino acid sequence: CASRLGGAGTDTQYF.

The chain employs TRBV10-2 and TRBJ1-5, with TRBD1 as a possible D gene (6 bases). The CDR3 runs to 14 residues. With 5 bases removed from V and 7 bases from J, the gap between germline ends came to 15 bases. Germline CDR1 and CDR2: WSHSY and SAAADI. CDR3 DNA: TGCGCCAGCAGTTATACAGGGAACAGACAGCCCCAGCATTTT. It encodes CASSYTGNRQPQHF.

As DNA, the CDR3 is TGTGCCAGCACCCGACAGTATAGCAATCAGCCCCAGCATTTT. Translated: CASTRQYSNQPQHF. The chain is built from TRBV6-5 and TRBJ1-5, with TRBD1 as a possible D gene (5 bases). V was pared by 7 bases and J by 0 bases, with 10 bases between. Germline-derived CDR1 and CDR2 are MNHEY and SVGAGI. This CDR3 is 14 amino acids long.

The chain recombines TRBV6-1 with TRBJ1-5, with 9 nucleotides matching TRBD1. Trimming at V came to 6 bases and at J to 6 bases, leaving 9 bases not matched to a gene. CDR1 MNHNS and CDR2 SASEGT come from the germline V gene. This CDR3 spans 15 amino acids. The CDR3 reads CASRAGTGRVQPQHF. The CDR3 region has the DNA TGTGCCAGCAGGGCCGGGACAGGGAGGGTTCAGCCCCAGCATTTT.

The DNA for the CDR3 is TGTGCCAGCAGTTACAGGACCTACGAGCAGTACTTC. As protein: CASSYRTYEQYF. This chain links TRBV6-6 with TRBJ2-7; no definite D call. Per the germline V gene, CDR1 is MNHNY and CDR2 is SVGAGI (reference sequence). This CDR3 has 12 amino acids. V was shortened by 2 bases and J by 2 bases, with 4 bases between the two germline ends.

This clone has a handful of counts. This chain links TRBV6-5 with TRBJ2-3; perhaps TRBD2 as D (6 bases). Germline-derived CDR1 and CDR2 are MNHEY and SVGAGI. V was shortened by 7 bases and J by 0 bases, with 14 bases between the two germline ends. The CDR3 extends over 15 amino acids. The CDR3 here is CASTRRGASTDTQYF. The DNA for the CDR3 is TGTGCCAGCACCAGGAGGGGTGCTAGCACAGATACGCAGTATTTT.

The chain couples TRBV7-2 to TRBJ2-7; TRBD1 matches at 9 bases. Germline V gene lookup returns CDR1 SGHTA and CDR2 FQGNSA. This CDR3 region has 15 residues. J gave up 0 bases and V 5 bases, and 5 bases lay outside the gene matches. The CDR3 sequence is CASSLGQGISYEQYF. Here the CDR3 DNA reads TGTGCCAGCAGCCTTGGACAGGGGATCTCCTACGAGCAGTACTTC.

The gene calls are TRBV29-1 and TRBJ1-3; D remains ambiguous. V lost 6 bases, J lost 0 bases, and 9 bases lay in between. The CDR3 runs 13 residues. Germline V gene data show CDR1 as SQVTM and CDR2 as ANQGSEA. CDR3 sequence (DNA): TGCAGCGTCGTTGGGAGCTCTGGAAACACCATATATTTT. Protein product: CSVVGSSGNTIYF.